This paragraph reports one T cell receptor (beta chain). PCR was performed a second time for about 6 to 12 cycles using a sample-barcoded 5' primer and a J-beta primer mix. TCRdb re-called the 5' RACE reads through MiXCR, storing one row per CDR3 protein. The sample lists some 1.1 million distinct CDR3 sequences; 35% to 40% were seen once. The CDR3 loop spans 12 amino acids. Looked up from germline, CDR1 is SQVTM and CDR2 is ANQGSEA. V was clipped by 1 base and J by 7 bases, with 11 bases between them. The source of the sample is a study of blood T cells in healthy people across ages. This TCR was sampled from a man younger than 30 in good health. Sequencing was done on a sample of blood. The chain has TRBV29-1 and TRBJ2-7; tentatively, D is TRBD2 (5 bases). The CDR3 here is CSVEVRRNEQYF. CDR3 nucleotides: TGCAGCGTTGAAGTGAGGAGGAATGAGCAGTACTTC.